This is a list of T cell receptor beta chains from one sample in a study of T cell responses to AZD1222 COVID-19 vaccine. Sequencing used immunoSEQ multiplex PCR; TCRdb keeps in-frame clones, though not all of them. The profile shows fewer than 85,000 clones, 88% of them singletons. The sequences come from peripheral blood, collected 28 days after the second dose of the MenACWY control vaccine. The receptors originated from an adult who received the MenACWY meningococcal vaccine as a control. The CDR3 runs from the conserved cysteine through the conserved F or W. D genes are given only for firm matches. Clone size is stated in some rows and not others, as once, few, many or a class when expanded.

D: TRBD1; V: TRBV10-2; size: -; J: TRBJ1-2; DNA: TGCGCCACCCTCCTCGGCAGGGGGCTTCACGGCTACACCTTC; CDR3: CATLLGRGLHGYTF
D: -; V: TRBV2; size: -; J: TRBJ2-5; DNA: TGTGCCACCCGAAAAGCTAGCGCGTACCAAGAGACCCAGTACTTC; CDR3: CATRKASAYQETQYF
D: TRBD1; V: TRBV10-3; size: -; J: TRBJ1-2; DNA: TGTGCCATCAGTCCGGGACAGGGGGCTCCTGGCTATGGCTACACCTTC; CDR3: CAISPGQGAPGYGYTF
D: -; V: TRBV19; size: -; J: TRBJ1-2; DNA: TGTGCCAGTAGGCCCCCGGAACAGGGAATCTATGGCTACACCTTC; CDR3: CASRPPEQGIYGYTF
D: -; V: TRBV2; size: -; J: TRBJ1-6; DNA: TGTGCCAGCAGGGCGAGGTCCTATAATTCACCCCTCCACTTT; CDR3: CASRARSYNSPLHF
D: TRBD1; V: TRBV5-8; size: -; J: TRBJ1-1; DNA: TGTGCCAGCAGTCAGACAGGGTACACTGAAGCTTTCTTT; CDR3: CASSQTGYTEAFF
D: TRBD1; V: TRBV27; size: -; J: TRBJ2-5; DNA: TGTGCCAGCAGTTGGGGACAGGGCGAGGGGACCCAGTACTTC; CDR3: CASSWGQGEGTQYF
D: TRBD1; V: TRBV4-1; size: -; J: TRBJ2-7; DNA: TGCGCCAGCAGCTACGACACAGGGGGACCAGCATACGAGCAGTACTTC; CDR3: CASSYDTGGPAYEQYF
D: TRBD1; V: TRBV7-9; size: -; J: TRBJ1-4; DNA: TGTGCCAGCAGCCGCCAGGGGGCTAATGAAAAACTGTTTTTT; CDR3: CASSRQGANEKLFF
D: -; V: TRBV9; size: -; J: TRBJ1-1; DNA: TGTGCCAGCAGCGATCCAGCAGAAGCTTTCTTT; CDR3: CASSDPAEAFF
D: -; V: TRBV7-8; size: -; J: TRBJ1-2; DNA: TGTGCCAGCAGAAAAAGGGCAGAAAACTATGGCTACACCTTC; CDR3: CASRKRAENYGYTF
D: TRBD1; V: TRBV27; size: -; J: TRBJ1-5; DNA: TGTGCCAGCAGTGCCGCGATTCGATGGACAGGGGGCCCCAATCAGCCCCAGCATTTT; CDR3: CASSAAIRWTGGPNQPQHF
D: -; V: TRBV14; size: -; J: TRBJ1-2; DNA: TGTGCCAGCAGCCTCCGAACAGGGCCCTATGGCTACACCTTC; CDR3: CASSLRTGPYGYTF
D: -; V: TRBV2; size: -; J: TRBJ2-3; DNA: TGTGCCAGCAGCGATGGGATCGGGGTAGGGACAGATACGCAGTATTTT; CDR3: CASSDGIGVGTDTQYF
D: TRBD2; V: TRBV2; size: -; J: TRBJ2-2; DNA: TGTGCCAGCAGCGACGGCGTCCGGGCTAGCGGGGGGGGGACCGGGGAGCTGTTTTTT; CDR3: CASSDGVRASGGGTGELFF
D: -; V: TRBV11-3; size: -; J: TRBJ2-1; DNA: TGTGCCAGCAGCTTGCCACCGGGACGGTTAAACAATGAGCAGTTCTTC; CDR3: CASSLPPGRLNNEQFF
D: -; V: TRBV28; size: -; J: TRBJ2-2; DNA: TGTGCCAGCAGGCTTACAGGGTACACCGGGGAGCTGTTTTTT; CDR3: CASRLTGYTGELFF
D: TRBD1; V: TRBV28; size: -; J: TRBJ2-7; DNA: TGTGCCAGCAGTTTATGGGGGACAGGGTCCGCCGAGCAGTACTTC; CDR3: CASSLWGTGSAEQYF
D: -; V: TRBV9; size: -; J: TRBJ1-3; DNA: TGTGCCAGCAGCTTGCAGCAATCTGGAAACACCATATATTTT; CDR3: CASSLQQSGNTIYF
D: -; V: TRBV7-9; size: few; J: TRBJ1-3; DNA: TGTGCCAGCAGTTTCGTAGCAGGAAACACCATATATTTT; CDR3: CASSFVAGNTIYF
D: -; V: TRBV7-9; size: -; J: TRBJ1-5; DNA: TGTGCCAGCAGCCCCGGGAGACAGGAGAGAGGAAGCAATCAGCCCCAGCATTTT; CDR3: CASSPGRQERGSNQPQHF
D: -; V: TRBV30; size: -; J: TRBJ1-5; DNA: TGTGCCTGGAGCGGGACGGAGAATCAGCCCCAGCATTTT; CDR3: CAWSGTENQPQHF
D: TRBD1; V: TRBV10-1; size: -; J: TRBJ2-2; DNA: TGCGCCAGCAGCCCCAGGGGGAGCACCGGGGAGCTGTTTTTT; CDR3: CASSPRGSTGELFF
D: -; V: TRBV10-3; size: -; J: TRBJ1-6; DNA: TGTGCCATCAGTGAGCCCGATAATTCACCCCTCCACTTT; CDR3: CAISEPDNSPLHF
D: -; V: TRBV5-4; size: -; J: TRBJ1-4; DNA: TGTGCCAGCAGCCTCGCTAACTCCGGGGAACTGTTTTTT; CDR3: CASSLANSGELFF
D: -; V: TRBV9; size: -; J: TRBJ1-1; DNA: TGTGCCAGCAGCGTAGAGGGGGGTGTACACACTGAAGCTTTCTTT; CDR3: CASSVEGGVHTEAFF
D: -; V: TRBV7-3; size: -; J: TRBJ2-7; DNA: TGTGCCAGCAGCTTAACAGGGGTGAAGTACGAGCAGTACTTC; CDR3: CASSLTGVKYEQYF
D: -; V: TRBV25-1; size: -; J: TRBJ1-1; DNA: TGTGCCAGCACCATGACCGGGCACACTGAAGCTTTCTTT; CDR3: CASTMTGHTEAFF
D: -; V: TRBV4-1; size: -; J: TRBJ2-2; DNA: TGCGCCAGCAGCCAGGGGACGGTGAACACCGGGGAGCTGTTTTTT; CDR3: CASSQGTVNTGELFF
D: TRBD1; V: TRBV12-3/TRBV12-4; size: -; J: TRBJ1-5; DNA: TGTGCCAGCAGTAAACAGGGGAATCAGCCCCAGCATTTT; CDR3: CASSKQGNQPQHF
D: -; V: TRBV19; size: -; J: TRBJ2-5; DNA: TGTGCCAGTAGTATATCGGGGGTCCAAGAGACCCAGTACTTC; CDR3: CASSISGVQETQYF
D: TRBD1; V: TRBV2; size: -; J: TRBJ1-1; DNA: TGTGCCAGCAGGAAAGACAGGGGGACTGAAGCTTTCTTT; CDR3: CASRKDRGTEAFF
D: -; V: TRBV4-1; size: -; J: TRBJ1-1; DNA: TGCGCCAGCAGCCAAGACGTGCAGGGCTCTGAAGCTTTCTTT; CDR3: CASSQDVQGSEAFF
D: -; V: TRBV7-9; size: -; J: TRBJ1-1; DNA: TGTGCCAGCAGCGCGGAAGGGGGCACTGAAGCTTTCTTT; CDR3: CASSAEGGTEAFF
D: -; V: TRBV30; size: -; J: TRBJ2-7; DNA: TGTGCCTGGAGTGGAGGGGTTGTCTCCTACGAGCAGTACTTC; CDR3: CAWSGGVVSYEQYF
D: TRBD2; V: TRBV11-3; size: -; J: TRBJ2-1; DNA: TGTGCCAGCAGCGCGGGACTAGCTGACAATGAGCAGTTCTTC; CDR3: CASSAGLADNEQFF
D: -; V: TRBV7-2; size: -; J: TRBJ1-2; DNA: TGTGCCAGCAGCCTAAACAGGGATAACTATGGCTACACCTTC; CDR3: CASSLNRDNYGYTF
D: -; V: TRBV3-1/TRBV3-2; size: once; J: TRBJ2-7; DNA: TGTGCCAGCAGCCAAGATTTTATGGGGGGCTACGAGCAGTACTTC; CDR3: CASSQDFMGGYEQYF
D: -; V: TRBV5-1; size: -; J: TRBJ1-4; DNA: TGCGCCAGCAGCCCGAATACTGCAACTAATGAAAAACTGTTTTTT; CDR3: CASSPNTATNEKLFF
D: -; V: TRBV4-2; size: -; J: TRBJ1-6; DNA: TGTGCCAGCAGCCAAGGGGACGGGCCTCCGGCACCCCTCCACTTT; CDR3: CASSQGDGPPAPLHF
D: -; V: TRBV20-1; size: -; J: TRBJ2-1; DNA: TGCAGTGCTAGTGGGGCACCTGAAATCAATGAGCAGTTCTTC; CDR3: CSASGAPEINEQFF
D: -; V: TRBV28; size: -; J: TRBJ2-1; DNA: TGTGCCAGCAGTCCCCTCCCGTACCGGGGCGAGCAGTTCTTC; CDR3: CASSPLPYRGEQFF
D: TRBD2; V: TRBV9; size: -; J: TRBJ2-3; DNA: TGTGCCAGCAGCCCGACTAGCGGGGGACCCCAGGATACGCAGTATTTT; CDR3: CASSPTSGGPQDTQYF
D: -; V: TRBV5-4; size: -; J: TRBJ1-1; DNA: TGTGCCAGCAGTCAACAGGATGGGGGGAACACTGAAGCTTTCTTT; CDR3: CASSQQDGGNTEAFF
D: -; V: TRBV6-5; size: -; J: TRBJ1-2; DNA: TGTGCCAGTTCGGGGGCGGATTTGGTAGGCTACACCTTC; CDR3: CASSGADLVGYTF
D: -; V: TRBV7-3; size: -; J: TRBJ1-2; DNA: TGTGCCAGCAGCCGAGGGGACACCACCTATGGCTACACCTTC; CDR3: CASSRGDTTYGYTF
D: TRBD2; V: TRBV5-6; size: -; J: TRBJ2-7; DNA: TGTGCCAGCAGCTTGGGCGGGAGAATCTACGAGCAGTACTTC; CDR3: CASSLGGRIYEQYF
D: TRBD1; V: TRBV7-2; size: -; J: TRBJ1-5; DNA: TGTGCCAGCAGCCCGGCCACATTGCCAGGGGGTCAGCCCCAGCATTTT; CDR3: CASSPATLPGGQPQHF
D: -; V: TRBV24-1; size: -; J: TRBJ2-6; DNA: TGTGCCACTAGTATGTCCTCTGGGGCCAACGTCCTGACTTTC; CDR3: CATSMSSGANVLTF
D: -; V: TRBV6-5; size: -; J: TRBJ2-3; DNA: TGTGCCAGCAGACTGGGTGCGGGATACACAGATACGCAGTATTTT; CDR3: CASRLGAGYTDTQYF